This record covers a single TCR beta chain. CDR1 GTSNPN and CDR2 SVGIG come from the germline V gene (reference sequence). The ends were cut back, 3 bases at V and 0 bases at J, with 15 bases in the middle. This CDR3 region has 16 residues. The sample belongs to a study of T cells in Graves' hyperthyroidism and ophthalmopathy. The source material, RNA transcripts, was used to amplify TCR beta CDR3 regions. The primer set for the first-round RT-PCR of the TCR CDR3 was HTBI. TCRdb reanalysed the multiplex PCR reads using MiXCR and keeps one entry per CDR3 protein. The sample consists of about 600,000 distinct CDR3 sequences, 15% to 20% of them appearing once.

The V call is TRBV30, the J call TRBJ1-5, with D unclear. Sequenced input: blood. This TCR was sampled from a woman aged 40 to 50 with Graves' ophthalmopathy. Here the CDR3 reads CAWRTQPGYSNQPQHF. Here the CDR3 DNA reads TGTGCCTGGAGAACTCAGCCCGGGTATAGCAATCAGCCCCAGCATTTT.